This T cell receptor beta chain came from a study of shared clonotypes between healthy human individuals. Produced via immunoSEQ multiplex PCR; TCRdb's table is partial and in-frame only. The sample carries 190,000 or so clones, around 63% recorded once. Concerning this clone itself: This clone may be a read error of a much larger clone one base away.

The CDR3 consists of 13 residues. The germline V gene has CDR1 LGHNA and CDR2 YSLEER. V lost 0 bases and J 6 bases, leaving 5 bases between the germline ends. The receptor's source is a man aged 30 to 45 in good health. Sequencing used memory CD4+ T cells sorted from blood. As for subset: CD45RA-negative fraction. The genes are TRBV4-3 and TRBJ2-2; no clear D gene. DNA of the CDR3: TGCGCCAGCAGCCAAGATTGGGCCGGGGAGCTGTTTTTT. Its translation is CASSQDWAGELFF.